One and the same sample provided the 12 T cell receptor beta chains below, sequenced in a study of CD8 T cells in seronegative destructive rheumatoid arthritis. Clones were read by immunoSEQ multiplex PCR, and TCRdb kept only the in-frame ones, dropping some. The sample contains roughly 13,000 clones, less than 90% of which appear only once. Sequences were obtained from CD8+ T cells from blood. The receptor source for this set is a woman aged 25 to 50 with seronegative destructive rheumatoid arthritis.

In its sample, this clone was seen a few times. The rearrangement joins TRBV4-1 to TRBJ1-1, with 7 bases identical to TRBD1. Germline V CDR1 and CDR2: MGHRA, YSYEKL. This CDR3 is 14 amino acids long. J was trimmed by 4 bases and V by 8 bases; bases with no gene match: 10. CDR3 nucleotides: TGCGCCAGCGGCCCGACAGGGCGGTTCACTGAAGCTTTCTTT. Translation gives CASGPTGRFTEAFF.

The CDR3 DNA is TGTGCCAGCAGTGAATTGGGCCGTACAGACCAGTACTTC. Translated: CASSELGRTDQYF. This sequence joins TRBV25-1 and TRBJ2-7, with D uncertain. V was pared by 1 base and J by 10 bases, with 14 bases between. CDR1 and CDR2 (germline): MGHDK, SYGVNS. The CDR3 contains 13 residues.

This chain connects TRBV6-1 to TRBJ2-5; D remains ambiguous. The ends were cut back, 1 base at V and 0 bases at J, with 9 bases in the middle. The CDR3 has 15 residues. Germline loops: CDR1 MNHNS, CDR2 SASEGT. The CDR3 nucleotides are TGTGCCAGCAGTGAAGAGCAATTTTACCAAGAGACCCAGTACTTC. This encodes CASSEEQFYQETQYF.

The chain carries TRBV28 and TRBJ2-1, with 10 bases lining up with TRBD1. After removal of 2 bases from V and 9 bases from J, the junction contained 10 bases not matched to a gene. Germline-derived CDR1 and CDR2 are MDHEN and SYDVKM. The CDR3 runs to 16 residues. CDR3 in amino acids: CASSLRDRGFLGEQFF. The CDR3 DNA follows: TGTGCCAGCAGTTTAAGGGACAGGGGTTTTTTAGGTGAGCAGTTCTTC.

The J gene is TRBJ1-1, the V gene TRBV7-9; no reliable D call. Looked up from germline, CDR1 is SEHNR and CDR2 is FQNEAQ (reference sequence). With 6 bases removed from V and 4 bases from J, the gap between germline ends came to 15 bases. CDR3 length: 14 amino acids. This CDR3 reads CASRNTGSGTEAFF. DNA for the CDR3: TGTGCCAGCAGGAACACGGGGAGTGGCACTGAAGCTTTCTTT.

The count of this clone is one. The chain recombines TRBV5-4 with TRBJ2-1; 11 nucleotides match TRBD1. J gave up 9 bases and V 4 bases, and 3 bases lay outside the gene matches. CDR1 SGHNT and CDR2 YYREEE come from the germline V gene (reference sequence). The CDR3 covers 13 residues. This CDR3 reads CASSGDRGSEQFF. The CDR3 bases are TGTGCCAGCAGCGGGGACAGGGGGAGTGAGCAGTTCTTC.

The chain links TRBV7-6 to TRBJ2-7, with TRBD1 matching over 7 bases. CDR3 length: 15 amino acids. After removal of 6 bases from V and 4 bases from J, the junction contained 12 bases not matched to a gene. Germline CDR1 SGHVS, CDR2 FNYEAQ. The CDR3: CASSSLSQGVYEQYF. The CDR3 coding sequence is TGTGCCAGCAGTTCCCTAAGTCAGGGGGTGTACGAGCAGTACTTC.

The chain couples TRBV18 to TRBJ2-2; 7 bases fit TRBD1. CDR1 and CDR2 from the germline V gene are KGHSH and LQKENI. The CDR3 extends over 16 amino acids. V shed 7 bases, J shed 5 bases, and the junction held 13 bases outside the gene matches. The DNA for the CDR3 is TGTGCCAGCTTTCACCTGGGACAGTCAAAGACCGGGGAGCTGTTTTTT. It translates to CASFHLGQSKTGELFF.

This rearrangement joins TRBV4-2 to TRBJ2-6; D is unclear. V lost 0 bases and J 0 bases, leaving 6 bases between the germline ends. There are 16 residues in the CDR3. Germline V lookup: CDR1 LGHNA, CDR2 YNFKEQ. DNA for the CDR3: TGTGCCAGCAGCCAAGATCAGGACTCTGGGGCCAACGTCCTGACTTTC. The encoded protein is CASSQDQDSGANVLTF.

V usage is TRBV29-1 and J usage is TRBJ1-4, with D unclear. The CDR3 extends over 13 amino acids. V lost 7 bases to trimming and J lost 8 bases, with 17 bases between them. From germline, CDR1 is SQVTM and CDR2 ANQGSEA. The CDR3 bases are TGCAGCGCCGAAAGGGCGGGAGGGGAAAAACTGTTTTTT. It yields the protein CSAERAGGEKLFF.

The chain couples TRBV13 to TRBJ2-3, with D possibly being TRBD2 (6 bases). The CDR3 runs 19 residues. Germline CDR1 PRHDT, CDR2 FYEKMQ (reference sequence). The V and J ends lost 2 bases and 6 bases respectively, with 27 bases between them. In nucleotides, the CDR3 is TGTGCCAGCAGCTTACCCTCTTATAGGGCGGGGTCTTTTGCGGATACGCAGTATTTT. The encoded protein is CASSLPSYRAGSFADTQYF.

The V and J genes are TRBV7-9 and TRBJ2-2; the match to TRBD2 covers 12 bases. Trimming removed 5 bases from V and 1 base from J; junction bases left unmatched: 2. This CDR3 has 16 residues. Germline CDR1 SEHNR, CDR2 FQNEAQ (reference sequence). The CDR3 DNA follows: TGTGCCAGCAGCCTGGGACTAGCGGGGAACACCGGGGAGCTGTTTTTT. It specifies CASSLGLAGNTGELFF.